This passage covers 5 T cell receptor beta chains from one sample sequenced in a study of yellow fever vaccine responses in identical twins. TCRdb processed the RT-PCR reads anew with MiXCR; each CDR3 protein has one entry. The sample lists more than 2,500 distinct CDR3 sequences, about 80% occurring once. Source: T cells from blood (PBMCs), unsorted or a sorted subset (not recorded which), taken before or after yellow fever vaccination (not recorded which). The receptor set was obtained from a female donor who received the yellow fever vaccine.

V is TRBV6-2 or TRBV6-3 and J is TRBJ1-2; D ambiguous. There are 15 residues in the CDR3. Deletions cut 5 bases from V and 2 bases from J, with 15 bases between. Looked up from germline, CDR1 is MNHEY and CDR2 is SVGEGT. For the CDR3, the DNA is TGTGCCAGCAGTCACGCTCCGGACGGAAACTATGGCTACACCTTC. Translated, it gives CASSHAPDGNYGYTF.

V gene TRBV6-2 or TRBV6-3 combines with J gene TRBJ2-2; D may be TRBD2 (5 bases). CDR1 and CDR2 from the germline V gene are MNHEY and SVGEGT. CDR3 size: 14 residues. V was trimmed by 2 bases and J by 7 bases, leaving 11 bases between them. The CDR3 loop reads CASSYDGESGELFF. In nucleotides, the CDR3 is TGTGCCAGCAGTTACGACGGGGAGAGCGGGGAGCTGTTTTTT.

CDR3 region: CASSLRTGGSDTQYF. Here the CDR3 DNA reads TGTGCCAGCAGCTTGAGGACAGGCGGATCAGATACGCAGTATTTT. V and J are TRBV7-9 and TRBJ2-3, with TRBD1 matching over 7 bases. After removal of 3 bases from V and 4 bases from J, the junction contained 7 bases not matched to a gene. Germline CDR1 and CDR2: SEHNR and FQNEAQ (reference sequence). The CDR3 totals 15 residues. The full variable domain, in which reference TRBV7-9 and TRBJ2-3 provide the parts outside the CDR3, is DTGVSQNPRHKITKRGQNVTFRCDPISEHNRLYWYRQTLGQGPEFLTYFQNEAQLEKSRLLSDRFSAERPKGSFSTLEIQRTEQGDSAMYLCASSLRTGGSDTQYFGPGTRLTVL.

This chain connects TRBV10-3 to TRBJ1-1, with a possible D match to TRBD1 (5 bases). The V gene lost 5 bases and the J gene lost 1 base, with 11 bases spanning the gap. From germline, CDR1 is ENHRY and CDR2 SYGVKD. This CDR3 region has 14 residues. The CDR3 nucleotides are TGTGCCATCAGTTCCGGGGGGTGGAACACTGAAGCTTTCTTT. This translates into CAISSGGWNTEAFF.

The chain is built from TRBV11-1 and TRBJ2-1; 10 nucleotides align to TRBD2. Germline CDR1 and CDR2: SGHAT and FQDESV (reference sequence). After removal of 2 bases from V and 9 bases from J, the junction contained 16 bases not matched to a gene. The CDR3 covers 18 residues. The DNA for the CDR3 is TGTGCCAGCAGCTTATACCGGGTACGGCTAGCGGGAGTAGGTGAGCAGTTCTTC. Its protein product is CASSLYRVRLAGVGEQFF.